This T cell receptor (beta chain) is drawn from a study of blood T cells in healthy people across ages. For the second PCR, which ran for 7 to 11 cycles, a sample-barcoded 5' primer and a J-beta primer mix were used. TCRdb reprocessed the 5' RACE reads via MiXCR and lists one record per CDR3 protein. This sample yields fewer than 2 million distinct CDR3 sequences, of which roughly two fifths are seen a single time; approximately 22% belongs to the top ten. V shed 0 bases and J shed 6 bases, with 14 bases lying between them. Germline CDR1 reads LGHNA; CDR2 reads YSLEER. This CDR3 spans 15 amino acids.

The J gene is TRBJ1-2, the V gene TRBV4-3; D gene uncertain. Sequenced material: blood. This TCR was recovered from a human donor in good health. The CDR3 DNA reads TGCGCCAGCAGCCAAGAAGGACTCCGAGGGCATGGCTACACCTTC. Residues: CASSQEGLRGHGYTF.